This T cell receptor beta chain was sequenced during a study of control samples from healthy donors and cancer patients. Produced via immunoSEQ multiplex PCR; TCRdb's table is partial and in-frame only. Of under 80,000 clones listed, approximately 93% are singletons. Trimming stripped 5 bases from V and 7 bases from J, with 9 bases between. The CDR3 has 11 residues. CDR1 MNHEY and CDR2 SMNVEV come from the germline V gene (reference sequence). The rearrangement links TRBV27 to TRBJ2-7; D gene ambiguous. Sequencing was performed on PBMCs. This clonotype was sampled from a middle-aged woman with lung cancer. The DNA of the CDR3 is TGTGCCAGCAGTGTTATGGGAGAGCAGTACTTC. Its translation: CASSVMGEQYF.